This is a list of T cell receptor beta chains from one sample in a study of blood T cell repertoires in COVID-19. Measured with immunoSEQ multiplex PCR; TCRdb has only the in-frame clones, and not every one. The table includes 65,000 to 75,000 clones, 80% to 95% detected once. What was sequenced was peripheral blood. The receptors were gathered from a human donor with active COVID-19. The donor label of this sample is uncertain. The CDR3 runs from the conserved cysteine through the conserved F or W.

V gene | CDR3 protein
TRBV7-2 | CASSLRDYRDQETQYF
TRBV3-1/TRBV3-2 | CASSQEGILQTGAFF
TRBV2 | CASSVDRSNGEAFF
TRBV29-1 | CSVSGTGNEQFF
TRBV7-9 | CASTRTGNEGTKGYTF
TRBV6-2/TRBV6-3 | CASSTQGANTEAFF
TRBV7-9 | CASRGSGSSYEQYF
TRBV7-2 | CASSLYGTSGMIRDEQYF
TRBV9 | CASSGLQVNSPLHF
TRBV15 | CATSRDEPGRGNSPLHF
TRBV6-5 | CASSYSAGRRTGELFF
TRBV6-5 | CASSWAGNTEAFF
TRBV18 | CASSPQASGGYNEQFF
TRBV5-6 | CASNGGGLETQYF
TRBV7-8 | CASNLLAEGGEQFF
TRBV18 | CASSPVVGDYYEQYF
TRBV6-2/TRBV6-3 | CASSLLRADTQYF
TRBV27 | CASSFGTAAGGETQYF
TRBV29-1 | CSVEVAGLARDNEQFF
TRBV15 | CATSRGGQYNEQFF
TRBV5-1 | CASSLGLAGAETQYF
TRBV19 | CASSTTGEGYTF
TRBV6-5 | CASSTTGGRDSPLHF
TRBV19 | CASSPGTAREAFF
TRBV7-2 | CASSLAGGGTEAFF
TRBV7-2 | CASSPRGGRGDTQYF
TRBV28 | CASSTTGTGYTEAFF
TRBV28 | CASYQVSYEQYF
TRBV3-1/TRBV3-2 | CASSREGEQFF
TRBV6-6 | CASKGRADEQYF
TRBV3-1/TRBV3-2 | CASSQGGTDGYTF
TRBV18 | CASSPPTSGRIHEQYF
TRBV30 | CSLHGIGTEAFF
TRBV28 | CASLGLAAPRSTDTQYF
TRBV11-3 | CASSLEAGVYEQYF
TRBV4-3 | CASSQDRRGLGNQPQHF
TRBV29-1 | CSARDDHDYEQYF
TRBV5-6 | CASSRGQSTDTQYF